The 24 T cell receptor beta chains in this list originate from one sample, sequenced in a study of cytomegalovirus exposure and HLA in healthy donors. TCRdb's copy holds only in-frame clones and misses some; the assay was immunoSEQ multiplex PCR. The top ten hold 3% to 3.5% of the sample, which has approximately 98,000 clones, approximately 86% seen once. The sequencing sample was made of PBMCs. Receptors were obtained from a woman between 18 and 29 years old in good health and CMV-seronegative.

The CDR3 sequence: CSVEVGSTDTQYF. In DNA form, the CDR3 reads TGCAGCGTTGAGGTGGGCAGTACAGATACGCAGTATTTT. This rearrangement joins TRBV29-1 to TRBJ2-3; D is ambiguous. Germline loops: CDR1 SQVTM, CDR2 ANQGSEA. Trimming shortened V by 3 bases and J by 3 bases, and 10 bases separated the two germline ends. This CDR3 is 13 amino acids long.

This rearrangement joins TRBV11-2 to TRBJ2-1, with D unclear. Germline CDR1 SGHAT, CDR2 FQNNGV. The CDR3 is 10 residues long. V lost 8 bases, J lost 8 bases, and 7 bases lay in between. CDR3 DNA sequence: TGTGCCAGCCTAGGCGATGAGCAGTTCTTC. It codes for CASLGDEQFF.

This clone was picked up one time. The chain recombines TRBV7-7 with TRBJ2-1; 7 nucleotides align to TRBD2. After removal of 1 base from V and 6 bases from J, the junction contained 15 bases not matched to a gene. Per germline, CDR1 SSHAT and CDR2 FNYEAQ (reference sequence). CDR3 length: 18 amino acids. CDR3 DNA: TGTGCCAGCAGCTTAGGATCTTTCGGGGGGATTATAACCAATGAGCAGTTCTTC. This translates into CASSLGSFGGIITNEQFF.

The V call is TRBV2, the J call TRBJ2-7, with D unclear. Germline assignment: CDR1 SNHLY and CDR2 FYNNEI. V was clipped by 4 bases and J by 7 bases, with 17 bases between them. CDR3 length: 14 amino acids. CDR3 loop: CASSVPFRTGEQYF. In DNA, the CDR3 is TGTGCCAGCAGTGTACCCTTCCGAACGGGTGAGCAGTACTTC.

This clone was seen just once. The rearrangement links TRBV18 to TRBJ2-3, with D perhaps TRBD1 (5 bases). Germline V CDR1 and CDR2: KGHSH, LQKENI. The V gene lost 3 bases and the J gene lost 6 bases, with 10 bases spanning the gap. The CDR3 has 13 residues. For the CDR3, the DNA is TGTGCCAGCTCACCTGACAGATACGATACGCAGTATTTT. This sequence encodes CASSPDRYDTQYF.

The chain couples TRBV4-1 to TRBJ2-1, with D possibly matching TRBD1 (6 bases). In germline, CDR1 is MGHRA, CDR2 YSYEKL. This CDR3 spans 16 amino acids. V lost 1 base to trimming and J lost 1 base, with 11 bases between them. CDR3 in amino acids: CASSQALGGSYNEQFF. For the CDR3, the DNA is TGCGCCAGCAGCCAAGCCCTAGGGGGTTCCTACAATGAGCAGTTCTTC.

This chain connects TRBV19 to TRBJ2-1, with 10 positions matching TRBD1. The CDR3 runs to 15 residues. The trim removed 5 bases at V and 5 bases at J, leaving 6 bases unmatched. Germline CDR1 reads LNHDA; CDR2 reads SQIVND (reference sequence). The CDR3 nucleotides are TGTGCCAGTAGTTCTCCGGGACAGGGGAACAATGAGCAGTTCTTC. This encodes CASSSPGQGNNEQFF.

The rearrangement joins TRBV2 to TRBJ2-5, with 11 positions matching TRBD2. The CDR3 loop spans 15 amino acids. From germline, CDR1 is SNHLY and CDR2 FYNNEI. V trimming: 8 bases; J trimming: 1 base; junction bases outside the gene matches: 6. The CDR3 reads CASRTSGFGQETQYF. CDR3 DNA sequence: TGTGCCAGCCGGACTAGCGGGTTTGGCCAAGAGACCCAGTACTTC.

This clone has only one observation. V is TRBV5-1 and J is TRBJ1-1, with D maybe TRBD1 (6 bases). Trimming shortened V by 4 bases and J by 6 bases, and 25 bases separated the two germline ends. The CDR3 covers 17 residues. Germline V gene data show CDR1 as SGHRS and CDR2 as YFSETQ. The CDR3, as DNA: TGCGCCAGCAGCCCGGGTATCCAGGGGAAGGGGAAAGCTGAAGCTTTCTTT. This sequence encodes CASSPGIQGKGKAEAFF. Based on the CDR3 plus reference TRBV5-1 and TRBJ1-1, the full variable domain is KAGVTQTPRYLIKTRGQQVTLSCSPISGHRSVSWYQQTPGQGLQFLFEYFSETQRNKGNFPGRFSGRQFSNSRSEMNVSTLELGDSALYLCASSPGIQGKGKAEAFFGQGTRLTVV.

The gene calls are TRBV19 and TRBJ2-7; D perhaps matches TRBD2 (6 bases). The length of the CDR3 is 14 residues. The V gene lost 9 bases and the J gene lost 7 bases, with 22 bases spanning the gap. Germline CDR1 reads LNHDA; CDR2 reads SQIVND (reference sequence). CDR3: CASDDGGTPSEQYF. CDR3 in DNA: TGTGCCAGCGACGATGGGGGGACTCCGAGTGAGCAGTACTTC.

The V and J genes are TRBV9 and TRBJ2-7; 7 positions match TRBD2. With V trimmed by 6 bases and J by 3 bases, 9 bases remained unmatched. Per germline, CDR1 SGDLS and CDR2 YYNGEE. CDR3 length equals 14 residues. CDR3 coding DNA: TGTGCCAGCACCCCCGAGGGAGGGGACTACGAGCAGTACTTC. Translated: CASTPEGGDYEQYF.

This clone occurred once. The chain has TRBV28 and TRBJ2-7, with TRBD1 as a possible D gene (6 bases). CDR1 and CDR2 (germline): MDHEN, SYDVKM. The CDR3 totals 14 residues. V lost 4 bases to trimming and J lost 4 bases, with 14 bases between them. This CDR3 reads CASSSHDRFYEQYF. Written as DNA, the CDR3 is TGTGCCAGCAGTTCCCATGACAGGTTTTACGAGCAGTACTTC.

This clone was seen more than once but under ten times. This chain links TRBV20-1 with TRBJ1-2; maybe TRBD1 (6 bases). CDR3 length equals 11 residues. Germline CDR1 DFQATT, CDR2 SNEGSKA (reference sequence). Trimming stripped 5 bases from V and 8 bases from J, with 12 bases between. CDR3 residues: CSAAYRAGYTF. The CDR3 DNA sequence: TGCAGTGCTGCCTACAGGGCGGGCTACACCTTC.

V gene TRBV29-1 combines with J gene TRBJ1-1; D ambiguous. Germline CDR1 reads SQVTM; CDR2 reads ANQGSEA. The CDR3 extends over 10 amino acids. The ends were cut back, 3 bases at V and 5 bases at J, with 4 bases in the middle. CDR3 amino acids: CSVERTEAFF. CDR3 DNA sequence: TGCAGCGTTGAGAGGACTGAAGCTTTCTTT.

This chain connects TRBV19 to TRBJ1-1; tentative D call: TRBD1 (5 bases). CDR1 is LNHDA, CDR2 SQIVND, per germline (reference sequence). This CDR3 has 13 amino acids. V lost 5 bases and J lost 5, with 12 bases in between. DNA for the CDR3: TGTGCCAGTAGTGCCTCCGGGGGGACTGAAGCTTTCTTT. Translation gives CASSASGGTEAFF.

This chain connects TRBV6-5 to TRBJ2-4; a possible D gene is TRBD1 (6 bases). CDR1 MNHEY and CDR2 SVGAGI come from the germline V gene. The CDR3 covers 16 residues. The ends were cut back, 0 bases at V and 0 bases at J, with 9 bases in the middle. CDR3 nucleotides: TGTGCCAGCAGTTACTCACCAGGGGAAGCCAAAAACATTCAGTACTTC. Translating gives CASSYSPGEAKNIQYF.

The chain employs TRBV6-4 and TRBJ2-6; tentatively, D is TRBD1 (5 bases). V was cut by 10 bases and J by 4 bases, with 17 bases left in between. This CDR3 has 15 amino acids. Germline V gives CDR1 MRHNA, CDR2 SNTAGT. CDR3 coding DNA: TGTGCCACCAAACAAGGGGTTGCAGGGGCCAACGTCCTGACTTTC. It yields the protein CATKQGVAGANVLTF.

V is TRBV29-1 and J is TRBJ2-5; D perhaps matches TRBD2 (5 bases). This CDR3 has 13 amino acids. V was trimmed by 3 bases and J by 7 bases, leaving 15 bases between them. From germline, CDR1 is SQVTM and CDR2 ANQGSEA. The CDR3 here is CSVEDSQLGTQYF. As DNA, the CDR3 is TGCAGCGTTGAGGACTCCCAGCTCGGGACCCAGTACTTC. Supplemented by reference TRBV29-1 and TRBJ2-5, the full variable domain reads SAVISQKPSRDICQRGTSLTIQCQVDSQVTMMFWYRQQPGQSLTLIATANQGSEATYESGFVIDKFPISRPNLTFSTLTVSNMSPEDSSIYLCSVEDSQLGTQYFGPGTRLLVL.

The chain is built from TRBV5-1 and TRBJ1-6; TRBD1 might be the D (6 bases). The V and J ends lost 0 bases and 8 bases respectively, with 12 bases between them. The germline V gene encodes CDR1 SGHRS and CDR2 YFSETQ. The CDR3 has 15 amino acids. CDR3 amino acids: CASSLEGGLDSPLHF. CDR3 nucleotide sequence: TGCGCCAGCAGCTTGGAGGGGGGGTTAGATTCACCCCTCCACTTT.

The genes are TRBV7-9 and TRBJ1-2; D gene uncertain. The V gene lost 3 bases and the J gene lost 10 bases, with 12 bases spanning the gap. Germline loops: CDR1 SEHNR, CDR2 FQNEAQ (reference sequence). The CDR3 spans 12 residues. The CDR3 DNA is TGTGCCAGCAGCTTTGAGGGTCTGGACTACACCTTC. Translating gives CASSFEGLDYTF.

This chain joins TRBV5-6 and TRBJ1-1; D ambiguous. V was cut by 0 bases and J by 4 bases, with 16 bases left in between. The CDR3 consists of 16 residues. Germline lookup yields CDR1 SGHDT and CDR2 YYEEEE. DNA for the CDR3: TGTGCCAGCAGCTTGGTTGGTGGCGGAGGCGGCACTGAAGCTTTCTTT. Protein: CASSLVGGGGGTEAFF.

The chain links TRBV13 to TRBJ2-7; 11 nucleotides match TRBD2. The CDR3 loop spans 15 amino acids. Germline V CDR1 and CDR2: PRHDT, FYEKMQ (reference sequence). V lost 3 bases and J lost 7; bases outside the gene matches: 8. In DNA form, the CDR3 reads TGTGCCAGCAGCTTCATAGCGGGGGGGCAGGGAGAGCAGTACTTC. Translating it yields CASSFIAGGQGEQYF.

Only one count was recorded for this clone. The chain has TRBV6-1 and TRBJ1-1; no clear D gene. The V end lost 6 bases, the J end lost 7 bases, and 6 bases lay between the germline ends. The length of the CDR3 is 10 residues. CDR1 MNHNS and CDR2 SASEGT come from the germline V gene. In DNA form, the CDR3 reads TGTGCCAGCAGCGGACTTGAAGCTTTCTTT. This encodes CASSGLEAFF.

DNA of the CDR3: TGTGCCAGCAGTCTTCGACAGGGCAATCAGCCCCAGCATTTT. The encoded protein is CASSLRQGNQPQHF. This chain joins TRBV27 and TRBJ1-5; D is possibly TRBD1 (6 bases). The ends were cut back, 5 bases at V and 2 bases at J, with 10 bases in the middle. The CDR3 spans 14 residues. Germline V CDR1 and CDR2: MNHEY, SMNVEV (reference sequence).